The present entry profiles one TCR beta chain with its context. What it binds is not known. The sample belongs to a study of shared clonotypes between healthy human individuals. For the study at large: Donors consisted of two women and a few men between 18 and 49.

General observations from the study: Depth was large, yet rarefaction showed that sorted-subset sequencing was incomplete.

Trimming cost V 6 bases and J 3 bases, with 9 bases left between them. This CDR3 has 13 amino acids. Germline values: CDR1 ENHRY, CDR2 SYGVKD. Around 30,000 T cell genomes (around 200 ng DNA) went into each sorted-subset replicate. TCRdb's table, derived via immunoSEQ multiplex PCR, lists solely in-frame clones and lacks some. The table records over 400,000 clones, 95% to 96% of them present only once. The TCR was taken from a woman aged 30 to 39 in good health. This chain joins TRBV10-3 and TRBJ1-5, with D maybe TRBD1 (5 bases). Sequencing was performed on naive CD4+ T cells sorted from blood. This sample's subset: CD45RA+ positively selected. CDR3 sequence: CAISQGTNQPQHF. Here the CDR3 DNA reads TGTGCCATCAGCCAGGGAACCAATCAGCCCCAGCATTTT.